The clone carrying this T cell receptor beta chain occurred once. The sample originates from a study of blood T cell repertoires in COVID-19. Whole-study context: The United States, Italy and Spain were the sources of the acute and convalescent COVID-19 samples.

Original methodology: Amplification with reference gene primers provided the estimates of nucleated cell counts. Sequencing used immunoSEQ multiplex PCR; TCRdb keeps in-frame clones, though not all of them. V, J and clone size derive from that table, while D and trimming were established from the DNA sequence. The sample records 35,000 to 40,000 clones, 84% being singletons. Seattle's enrolled individuals joined amid active infection and were then monitored longitudinally. Specimen: peripheral blood. This receptor was taken from a man aged 55 to 70 with COVID-19, enrolled during active disease.

CDR3 sequence: CASRTSRSDIQYF. In DNA, the CDR3 is TGTGCCAGCAGGACCTCGAGGTCAGACATTCAGTACTTC. The chain recombines TRBV27 with TRBJ2-4; D remains unclear. CDR3 size: 13 residues. CDR1 and CDR2 from the germline V gene are MNHEY and SMNVEV (reference sequence). V was cut by 6 bases and J by 8 bases, with 14 bases left in between.